This TCR beta chain was sequenced for a study of blood T cell repertoires in COVID-19. CDR3 length: 13 residues. From germline, CDR1 is KGHSH and CDR2 LQKENI. V lost 2 bases and J 0 bases, leaving 4 bases between the germline ends. This table comes from immunoSEQ multiplex PCR, and its TCRdb copy is limited to in-frame clones, with some not included. Of about 94,000 clones in the sample, approximately 84% are singletons; the top ten hold approximately 6.5%. The sequencing input was peripheral blood. The source of this sequence is a man between 60 and 70 years old with acute or convalescent COVID-19. This rearrangement joins TRBV18 to TRBJ1-1; D gene ambiguous. The CDR3 reads CASSPTLNTEAFF. Written as DNA, the CDR3 is TGTGCCAGCTCACCAACATTGAACACTGAAGCTTTCTTT.